This TCR beta chain was documented in a study of cytomegalovirus exposure and HLA in healthy donors. 13 Jbeta primers and 60 Vbeta primers were used for the PCR. Assay: immunoSEQ multiplex PCR; the TCRdb copy retains only in-frame clones and omits some. The table lists around 120,000 clones, 80% of them singletons, with 7.5% to 10% in the top ten. The CDR3 extends over 12 amino acids. Per germline, CDR1 SGHNT and CDR2 YYREEE (reference sequence). Trimming removed 3 bases from V and 6 bases from J, with 8 bases in between. The clonotype originates from a female donor in good health and CMV-seropositive. Specimen: PBMCs. V is TRBV5-4 and J is TRBJ2-3, with D perhaps matching TRBD2 (6 bases). The CDR3 reads CASSSLADTQYF. The CDR3 DNA sequence: TGTGCCAGCAGCTCCCTAGCGGATACGCAGTATTTT.